This T cell receptor beta chain was recovered during a study of long-term antiretroviral therapy in people with HIV. Study observations and caveats: Narrower CDR3 length ranges marked HIV repertoires relative to controls. The study collected no data on ART adherence, viral resistance or therapy changes.

CDR1 and CDR2 (germline): SGDLS, YYNGEE. The CDR3 consists of 14 residues. Between the trimmed V and J ends, which lost 0 bases and 3 bases, there was a span of 10 bases. Sequencing used immunoSEQ v3.0 at survey level. The method was immunoSEQ multiplex PCR; TCRdb's version includes in-frame clones alone and lacks a portion of them. This sample has around 17,000 clones, with over 60% found just once. Every donor had one or more pre-ART and two or more post-ART PBMC samples. Before they underwent DNA extraction, samples held about 1-10 million cryopreserved PBMC. This clone was recorded a few times. The antigen is not known.

Source: unsorted PBMCs, taken nearly 2.6 years before starting antiretroviral therapy. V is TRBV9 and J is TRBJ2-7; unclear D gene. The sequence was obtained from a woman aged 50 to 60 with HIV. The CDR3 region has the DNA TGTGCCAGCAGCGTAGAAGGAGATTACTACGAGCAGTACTTC. This translates into CASSVEGDYYEQYF.